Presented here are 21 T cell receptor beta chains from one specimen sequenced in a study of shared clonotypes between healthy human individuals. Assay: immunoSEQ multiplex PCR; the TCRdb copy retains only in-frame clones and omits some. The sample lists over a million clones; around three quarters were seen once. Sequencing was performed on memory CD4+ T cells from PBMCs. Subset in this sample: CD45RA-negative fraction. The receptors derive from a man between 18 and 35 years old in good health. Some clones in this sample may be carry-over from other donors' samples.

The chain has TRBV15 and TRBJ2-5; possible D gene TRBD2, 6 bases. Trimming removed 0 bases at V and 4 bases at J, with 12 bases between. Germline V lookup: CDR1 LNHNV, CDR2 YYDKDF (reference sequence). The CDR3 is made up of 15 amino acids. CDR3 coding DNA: TGTGCCACCAGCAGAGATTCGGAGGGCGTAGAGACCCAGTACTTC. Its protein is CATSRDSEGVETQYF. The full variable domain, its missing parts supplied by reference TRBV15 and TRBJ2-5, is DAMVIQNPRYQVTQFGKPVTLSCSQTLNHNVMYWYQQKSSQAPKLLFHYYDKDFNNEADTPDNFQSRRPNTSFCFLDIRSPGLGDTAMYLCATSRDSEGVETQYFGPGTRLLVL.

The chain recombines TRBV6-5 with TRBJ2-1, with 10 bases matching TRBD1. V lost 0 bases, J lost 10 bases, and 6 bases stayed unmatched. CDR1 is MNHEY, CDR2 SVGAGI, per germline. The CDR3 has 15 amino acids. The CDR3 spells CASSYSWDRGKEQFF. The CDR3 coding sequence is TGTGCCAGCAGTTACTCGTGGGACAGGGGTAAGGAGCAGTTCTTC.

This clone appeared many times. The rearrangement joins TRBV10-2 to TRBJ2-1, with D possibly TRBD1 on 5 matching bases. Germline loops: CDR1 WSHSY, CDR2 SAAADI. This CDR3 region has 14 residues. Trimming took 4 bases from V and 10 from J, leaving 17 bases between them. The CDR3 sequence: CASSGSGGAGEQFF. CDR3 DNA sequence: TGCGCCAGCAGTGGAAGTGGTGGGGCCGGAGAGCAGTTCTTC.

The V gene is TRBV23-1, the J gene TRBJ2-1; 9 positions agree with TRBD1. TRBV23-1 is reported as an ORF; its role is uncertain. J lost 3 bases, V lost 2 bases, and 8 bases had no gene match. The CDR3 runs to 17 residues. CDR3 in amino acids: CASSQEPDRGVYNEQFF. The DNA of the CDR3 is TGCGCCAGCAGTCAAGAGCCCGACAGGGGGGTCTACAATGAGCAGTTCTTC.

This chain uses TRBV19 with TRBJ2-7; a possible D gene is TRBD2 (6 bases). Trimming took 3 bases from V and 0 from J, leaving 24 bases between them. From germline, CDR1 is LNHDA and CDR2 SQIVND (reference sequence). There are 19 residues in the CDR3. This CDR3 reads CASSIPPGGAGRSSYEQYF. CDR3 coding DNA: TGTGCCAGTAGTATCCCCCCCGGTGGAGCGGGCCGCAGCTCCTACGAGCAGTACTTC.

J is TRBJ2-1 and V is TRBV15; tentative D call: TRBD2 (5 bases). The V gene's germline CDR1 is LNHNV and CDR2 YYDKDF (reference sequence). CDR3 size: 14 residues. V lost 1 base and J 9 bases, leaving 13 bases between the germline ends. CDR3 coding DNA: TGTGCCACCAGCAGAGGTGGGAGCCTCCCTGAGCAGTTCTTC. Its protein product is CATSRGGSLPEQFF.

CDR3 protein: CASSPKLGAGTSGYEQYF. CDR3 nucleotide sequence: TGTGCCAGCAGCCCCAAGCTGGGGGCGGGGACTAGCGGCTACGAGCAGTACTTC. The chain is built from TRBV11-1 and TRBJ2-7; 11 positions agree with TRBD2. CDR1 SGHAT and CDR2 FQDESV come from the germline V gene (reference sequence). The CDR3 extends over 18 amino acids. Trimming took 5 bases from V and 3 from J; bases not matched to a gene: 15.

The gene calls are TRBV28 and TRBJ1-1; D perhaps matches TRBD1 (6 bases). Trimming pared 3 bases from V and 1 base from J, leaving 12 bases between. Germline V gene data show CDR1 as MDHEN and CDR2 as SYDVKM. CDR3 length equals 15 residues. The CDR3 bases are TGTGCCAGCAGTTTCATAGGACAGAAGAACACTGAAGCTTTCTTT. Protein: CASSFIGQKNTEAFF. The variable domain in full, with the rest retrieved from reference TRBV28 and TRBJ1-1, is DVKVTQSSRYLVKRTGEKVFLECVQDMDHENMFWYRQDPGLGLRLIYFSYDVKMKEKGDIPEGYSVSREKKERFSLILESASTNQTSMYLCASSFIGQKNTEAFFGQGTRLTVV.

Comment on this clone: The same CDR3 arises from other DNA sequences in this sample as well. CDR3 sequence: CASSWRDSYEQYF. The DNA for the CDR3 is TGCGCCAGCAGCTGGAGGGACTCCTACGAGCAGTACTTC. V gene TRBV5-1 combines with J gene TRBJ2-7; D possibly corresponds to TRBD2 (6 bases). CDR1 is SGHRS, CDR2 YFSETQ, per germline. The CDR3 sequence is 13 residues long. V lost 3 bases, J lost 0 bases, and 7 bases lay in between.

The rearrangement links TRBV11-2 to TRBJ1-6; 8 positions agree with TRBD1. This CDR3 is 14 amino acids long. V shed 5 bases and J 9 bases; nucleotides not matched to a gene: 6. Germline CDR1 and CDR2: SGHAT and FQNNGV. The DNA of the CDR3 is TGTGCCAGCAGCCCCGACAGGGGAGGTTCACCCCTCCACTTT. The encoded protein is CASSPDRGGSPLHF.

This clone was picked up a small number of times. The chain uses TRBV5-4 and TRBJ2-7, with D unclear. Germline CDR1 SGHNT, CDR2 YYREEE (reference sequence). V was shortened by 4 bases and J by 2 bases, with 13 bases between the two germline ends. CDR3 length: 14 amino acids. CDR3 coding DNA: TGTGCCAGCAGCCAAAAGGTCCCTCCCTACGAGCAGTACTTC. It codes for CASSQKVPPYEQYF. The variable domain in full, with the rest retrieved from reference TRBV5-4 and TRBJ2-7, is ETGVTQSPTHLIKTRGQQVTLRCSSQSGHNTVSWYQQALGQGPQFIFQYYREEENGRGNFPPRFSGLQFPNYSSELNVNALELDDSALYLCASSQKVPPYEQYFGPGTRLTVT.

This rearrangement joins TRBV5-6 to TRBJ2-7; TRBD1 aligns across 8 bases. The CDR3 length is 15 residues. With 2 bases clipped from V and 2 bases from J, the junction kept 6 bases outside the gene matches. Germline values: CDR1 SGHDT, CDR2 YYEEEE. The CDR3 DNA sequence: TGTGCCAGCAGCTTATGGGACAGGCAAGCCTACGAGCAGTACTTC. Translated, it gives CASSLWDRQAYEQYF.

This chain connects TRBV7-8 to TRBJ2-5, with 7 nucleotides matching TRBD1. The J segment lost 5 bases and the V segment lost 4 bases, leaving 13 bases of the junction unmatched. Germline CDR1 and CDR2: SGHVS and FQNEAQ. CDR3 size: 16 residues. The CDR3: CASSSYQIIQGETQYF. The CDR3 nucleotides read TGTGCCAGCAGCTCTTATCAAATAATACAGGGGGAGACCCAGTACTTC.

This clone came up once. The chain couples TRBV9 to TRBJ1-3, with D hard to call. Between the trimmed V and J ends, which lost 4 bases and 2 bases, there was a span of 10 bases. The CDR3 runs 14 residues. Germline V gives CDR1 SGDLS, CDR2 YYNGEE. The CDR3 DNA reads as TGTGCCAGCAGCACAGCAACGCCTGGAAACACCATATATTTT. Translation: CASSTATPGNTIYF.

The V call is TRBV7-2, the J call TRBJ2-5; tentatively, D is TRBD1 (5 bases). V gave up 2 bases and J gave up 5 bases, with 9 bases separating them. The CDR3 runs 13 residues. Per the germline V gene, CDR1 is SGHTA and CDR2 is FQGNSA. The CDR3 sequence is CASSLRGSETQYF. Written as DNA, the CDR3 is TGTGCCAGCAGCTTAAGGGGAAGTGAGACCCAGTACTTC. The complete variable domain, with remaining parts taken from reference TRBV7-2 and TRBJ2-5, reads GAGVSQSPSNKVTEKGKDVELRCDPISGHTALYWYRQSLGQGLEFLIYFQGNSAPDKSGLPSDRFSAERTGGSVSTLTIQRTQQEDSAVYLCASSLRGSETQYFGPGTRLLVL.

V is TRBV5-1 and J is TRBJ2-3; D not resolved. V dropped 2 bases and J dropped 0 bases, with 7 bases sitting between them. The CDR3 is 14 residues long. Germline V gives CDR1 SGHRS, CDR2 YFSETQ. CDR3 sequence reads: CASSFRASTDTQYF. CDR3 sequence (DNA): TGCGCCAGCAGCTTCCGCGCCAGCACAGATACGCAGTATTTT.

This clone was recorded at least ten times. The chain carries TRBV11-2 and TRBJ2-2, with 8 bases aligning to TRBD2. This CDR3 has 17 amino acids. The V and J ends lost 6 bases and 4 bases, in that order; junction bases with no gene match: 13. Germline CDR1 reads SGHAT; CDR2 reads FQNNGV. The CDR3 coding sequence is TGTGCCAGCAGAAAAACCCGAGCGGGAGTTGGCACCGGGGAGCTGTTTTTT. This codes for CASRKTRAGVGTGELFF.

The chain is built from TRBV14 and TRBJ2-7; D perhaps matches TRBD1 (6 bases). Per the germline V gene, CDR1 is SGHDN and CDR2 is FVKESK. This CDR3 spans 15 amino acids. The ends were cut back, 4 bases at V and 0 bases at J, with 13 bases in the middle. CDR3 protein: CASSRLQGYSYEQYF. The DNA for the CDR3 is TGTGCCAGCAGCCGCTTACAGGGTTACTCCTACGAGCAGTACTTC.

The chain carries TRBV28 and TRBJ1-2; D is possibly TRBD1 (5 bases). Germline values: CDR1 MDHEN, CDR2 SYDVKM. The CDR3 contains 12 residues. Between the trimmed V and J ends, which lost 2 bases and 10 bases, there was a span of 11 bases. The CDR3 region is CASSLRAGTYTF. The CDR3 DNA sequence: TGTGCCAGCAGTTTAAGGGCGGGGACCTACACCTTC.

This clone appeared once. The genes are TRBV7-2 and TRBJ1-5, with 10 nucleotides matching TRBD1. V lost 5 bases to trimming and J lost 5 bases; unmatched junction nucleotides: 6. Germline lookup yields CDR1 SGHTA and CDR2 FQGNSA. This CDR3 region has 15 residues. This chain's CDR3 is CASSPTDRGYQPQHF. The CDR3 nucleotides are TGTGCCAGCAGCCCAACGGACAGGGGGTATCAGCCCCAGCATTTT.

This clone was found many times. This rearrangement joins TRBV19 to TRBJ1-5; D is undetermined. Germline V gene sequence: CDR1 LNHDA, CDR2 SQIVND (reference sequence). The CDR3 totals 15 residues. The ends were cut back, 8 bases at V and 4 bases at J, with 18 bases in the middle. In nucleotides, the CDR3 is TGTGCCAGTGCCCGTGGGCAGGTCAAGAATCAGCCCCAGCATTTT. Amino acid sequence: CASARGQVKNQPQHF.